The 5 T cell receptor beta chains below come from one sample, sequenced in a study of spatial heterogeneity in lung cancer (dated by TCRdb to 2018 to 2020). The time point label for this specimen denotes: sample taken at primary tumor resection. The receptor library was made with 5' RACE. The sequencer listed for this sample is NextSeq 500. The public reads were quality trimmed at Q25 with fastp and then assembled into clones with MiXCR by TCRdb, keeping productive beta chains. Every distinct CDR3 protein forms one entry, paired with its most common genes and DNA. For this sample the table gives approximately 2,000 distinct CDR3 sequences, of which approximately 15% were detected only once. Of the sample, around 26% is held by the ten largest clones. The sample was normal lung tissue next to the tumor, taken at surgery. All receptors come from a male donor with early-stage non-small cell lung cancer.

By share, this clonotype counts as medium-sized. This chain links TRBV30 with TRBJ2-3; D is possibly TRBD1 (6 bases). The CDR3 sequence is 13 residues long. Germline values: CDR1 GTSNPN, CDR2 SVGIG (reference sequence). Trimming cost V 5 bases and J 6 bases, with 15 bases left between them. The CDR3 protein is CAWDRGGRDTQYF. CDR3 bases: TGTGCCTGGGACAGAGGGGGACGGGATACGCAGTATTTT. The whole variable domain, remainder taken from reference TRBV30 and TRBJ2-3, is SQTIHQWPATLVQPVGSPLSLECTVEGTSNPNLYWYRQAAGRGLQLLFYSVGIGQISSEVPQNLSASRPQDRQFILSSKKLLLSDSGFYLCAWDRGGRDTQYFGPGTRLTVL.

The chain couples TRBV7-8 to TRBJ2-7; a possible D gene is TRBD1 (6 bases). The CDR3 is made up of 13 amino acids. Germline V CDR1 and CDR2: SGHVS, FQNEAQ. The V end lost 5 bases, the J end lost 1 base, and 9 bases lay between the germline ends. CDR3 sequence reads: CASSRTESYEQYF. DNA for the CDR3: TGTGCCAGCAGCCGGACAGAGTCCTACGAGCAGTACTTC.

There are many counts of this clonotype. This chain uses TRBV4-1 with TRBJ1-5; D gene uncertain. CDR1 and CDR2 (germline): MGHRA, YSYEKL. The CDR3 has 16 residues. The germline V and J ends were trimmed by 0 bases and 2 bases, with 11 bases remaining between them. The CDR3 DNA is TGCGCCAGCAGCCAAGATCCCGGAATGGGCAATCAGCCCCAGCATTTT. As protein: CASSQDPGMGNQPQHF.

This clonotype counts as medium-sized. This chain joins TRBV28 and TRBJ1-2, with TRBD1 matching over 7 bases. This CDR3 spans 15 amino acids. Looked up from germline, CDR1 is MDHEN and CDR2 is SYDVKM. The ends lost 2 bases at V and 7 bases at J; junction bases unmatched: 10. CDR3: CASSLVAAGGSGYTF. The CDR3 DNA is TGTGCCAGCAGTTTAGTTGCGGCAGGGGGTAGTGGCTACACCTTC.

The chain recombines TRBV27 with TRBJ2-7; no reliable D call. The CDR3 is made up of 13 amino acids. Germline CDR1 is MNHEY and CDR2 is SMNVEV (reference sequence). The V end lost 3 bases, the J end lost 3 bases, and 9 bases lay between the germline ends. The CDR3 sequence is CASSFGNLYEQYF. The CDR3 bases are TGTGCCAGCAGTTTCGGCAATCTCTACGAGCAGTACTTC.